This is a list of T cell receptor beta chains from one sample in a study of Ad26.COV2.S vaccination and SARS-CoV-2 variants. Sequencing was performed with immunoSEQ multiplex PCR; in TCRdb, only in-frame clones are kept and a portion is missing. The table includes over 300,000 clones, 83% detected once. The material was peripheral blood, obtained in a trial of Ad26.COV2.S vaccine versus placebo. These receptors came from a person between 18 and 65 years old who received the Ad26.COV2.S COVID-19 vaccine or a placebo. The CDR3 runs from the conserved cysteine through the conserved F or W. The D gene is left open where the match is weak. Clone size, where shown, is once, few, many, or a class for clones that have expanded.

D	J	size	length	V	DNA	CDR3
.	TRBJ2-7	.	15	TRBV3-1/TRBV3-2	TGTGCCAGCAGCCAAGATCATAGGGCCCCCTACGAGCAGTACTTC	CASSQDHRAPYEQYF
.	TRBJ2-7	.	13	TRBV13	TGTGCCAGCAGCCAGGACAGTTTCCAGGTGCAGTACTTC	CASSQDSFQVQYF
.	TRBJ1-2	.	15	TRBV6-6	TGTGCCAGCAGCTGGGTGGGCAGGGAAGACTATGGCTACACCTTC	CASSWVGREDYGYTF
TRBD1	TRBJ1-6	.	15	TRBV5-4	TGTGCCAGCAGTCCCCCGGGACAGCCTAATTCACCCCTCCACTTT	CASSPPGQPNSPLHF
TRBD2	TRBJ2-7	.	15	TRBV6-1	TGTGCCAGCAGTGACCCCGGGACTATCTCCTACGAGCAGTACTTC	CASSDPGTISYEQYF
TRBD2	TRBJ2-3	.	17	TRBV3-1/TRBV3-2	TGTGCCAGCAGCCAGTCCGTGGGGGGGATCAGCACAGATACGCAGTATTTT	CASSQSVGGISTDTQYF
TRBD2	TRBJ2-6	.	18	TRBV5-4	TGTGCCAGCAGCTTGAGAATAGCGGGTGGCTCTGGGGCCAACGTCCTGACTTTC	CASSLRIAGGSGANVLTF
.	TRBJ2-3	.	15	TRBV6-2/TRBV6-3	TGTGCCAGCAGTTACTCGTGGCGGGGCAGAGATACGCAGTATTTT	CASSYSWRGRDTQYF
TRBD1	TRBJ1-2	.	15	TRBV10-3	TGTGCCATCAGTGCCCGGGACAGAGCTAACTATGGCTACACCTTC	CAISARDRANYGYTF
TRBD1	TRBJ1-1	.	14	TRBV5-6	TGTGCCAGCATCACCGGGACAGGGAAGACTGAAGCTTTCTTT	CASITGTGKTEAFF
TRBD1	TRBJ2-7	.	14	TRBV19	TGTGCCAGTAGCCAAAACAGGGGAAGAGACGAGCAGTACTTC	CASSQNRGRDEQYF
.	TRBJ2-3	.	12	TRBV15	TGTGCCACACGGGGGATCACAGATACGCAGTATTTT	CATRGITDTQYF
.	TRBJ2-5	once	14	TRBV19	TGTGCCAGTAGTATCCGGGACTGGATGGAGATCCAGTACTTC	CASSIRDWMEIQYF
TRBD1	TRBJ1-1	.	14	TRBV5-1	TGCGCCAGCAGTCCGACAGGGAGTAACACTGAAGCTTTCTTT	CASSPTGSNTEAFF
TRBD1	TRBJ2-2	.	15	TRBV5-6	TGTGCCAGCAGCGGACAGGGGACTCTGACCGGGGAGCTGTTTTTT	CASSGQGTLTGELFF
.	TRBJ1-1	.	15	TRBV15	TGTGCCACCAGCAGATATCGGCGGCCGAACACTGAAGCTTTCTTT	CATSRYRRPNTEAFF
.	TRBJ1-6	.	17	TRBV4-2	TGTGCCAGCAGCCAAGAACTGCGCAGCTCCTATAATTCACCCCTCCACTTT	CASSQELRSSYNSPLHF
TRBD1	TRBJ1-4	once	17	TRBV7-9	TGTGCCAGCAGCTTAGCCCCCGGACAGGGGACTAATGAAAAACTGTTTTTT	CASSLAPGQGTNEKLFF
.	TRBJ2-1	once	13	TRBV7-2	TGTGCCAGCAGCTCCCGGCCGGCAGCTGAGCAGTTCTTC	CASSSRPAAEQFF
.	TRBJ1-6	.	14	TRBV5-4	TGTGCCAGCAGCGGTGTGACAGGTTCTTCACCCCTCCACTTT	CASSGVTGSSPLHF
.	TRBJ1-2	few	13	TRBV10-3	TGTGCCATCAACGCAGGCTCTAACTATGGCTACACCTTC	CAINAGSNYGYTF
TRBD1	TRBJ2-2	.	17	TRBV7-2	TGTGCCAGCAGTTATATCGGGACAGGGATTAGGACCGGGGAGCTGTTTTTT	CASSYIGTGIRTGELFF
.	TRBJ1-1	.	16	TRBV18	TGTGCCAGCTCACCATCACGCCCAAGGGGGTACACTGAAGCTTTCTTT	CASSPSRPRGYTEAFF
.	TRBJ2-6	.	15	TRBV3-1/TRBV3-2	TGTGCCAGCAGCCCTATAGGGGCTGGGGCCAACGTCCTGACTTTC	CASSPIGAGANVLTF
.	TRBJ1-2	many	13	TRBV5-1	TGCGCCAGCAGCCTACGAGGGGGAAACGGCTACACCTTC	CASSLRGGNGYTF
.	TRBJ1-3	.	17	TRBV10-3	TGTGCCATCAGTGAGAAATTAGGCCCAGGGTCTGGAAACACCATATATTTT	CAISEKLGPGSGNTIYF
.	TRBJ2-3	.	15	TRBV12-5	TGTGCTAGTGGGCAAGGGGAAAGTGGGGTAGATACGCAGTATTTT	CASGQGESGVDTQYF
.	TRBJ2-7	.	14	TRBV13	TGTGCCAGCAGCTTACAGGGGATCTCCTACGAGCAGTACTTC	CASSLQGISYEQYF
.	TRBJ2-1	.	16	TRBV5-5	TGTGCCAGCAGCCCGAGGGGGTACAGCTCCTACAATGAGCAGTTCTTC	CASSPRGYSSYNEQFF
.	TRBJ2-2	.	12	TRBV29-1	TGCAGCGTCCCCCGGGGTGGGGGGGAGCTGTTTTTT	CSVPRGGGELFF
.	TRBJ2-7	.	11	TRBV20-1	TGCAGTGCCTCCCGGGCCTACGAGCAGTACTTC	CSASRAYEQYF
TRBD1	TRBJ1-2	.	11	TRBV4-2	TGTGCCAGCGGACAGGGAGGTGGCTACACCTTC	CASGQGGGYTF
TRBD1	TRBJ1-1	.	13	TRBV5-6	TGTGCCAGCAGCTTGCAGGGGGCAGTTGAAGCTTTCTTT	CASSLQGAVEAFF
.	TRBJ1-1	.	16	TRBV27	TGTGCCAGCAGTATACATTCGACGCTACCTAACACTGAAGCTTTCTTT	CASSIHSTLPNTEAFF
TRBD1	TRBJ1-2	.	10	TRBV12-3/TRBV12-4	TGTGCCAGCAGTTTAAAGGACAGGGCCTTC	CASSLKDRAF
TRBD2	TRBJ2-3	.	17	TRBV5-6	TGTGCCAGCAGCTCTACTAGCGGGGTACGAATCACAGATACGCAGTATTTT	CASSSTSGVRITDTQYF
.	TRBJ2-7	.	13	TRBV18	TGTGCCAGCTCACCCCCGGTGGGCTACGAGCAGTACTTC	CASSPPVGYEQYF
.	TRBJ1-1	.	11	TRBV12-3/TRBV12-4	TGTGCCAGCGGAAGGGGCGGTGAAGCTTTCTTT	CASGRGGEAFF
TRBD2	TRBJ2-1	.	15	TRBV7-9	TGTGCCAGCAGCTTAGAGGGACTAGCATCCAATGAGCAGTTCTTC	CASSLEGLASNEQFF
.	TRBJ1-2	once	14	TRBV7-9	TGTGCCAGCAGCTTCGGGTCCCCTAACTATGGCTACACCTTC	CASSFGSPNYGYTF
TRBD1	TRBJ2-1	.	14	TRBV6-6	TGTGCCAGCAGCGGACAGGGCCGATACAATGAGCAGTTCTTC	CASSGQGRYNEQFF
.	TRBJ2-3	.	18	TRBV4-2	TGTGCCAGCAGCCACAACCCAACCCGGGGACTTAATACAGATACGCAGTATTTT	CASSHNPTRGLNTDTQYF
.	TRBJ1-3	.	14	TRBV27	TGTGCCAGCAGAAGCCTTAACTCTGGAAACACCATATATTTT	CASRSLNSGNTIYF
.	TRBJ2-1	.	15	TRBV27	TGTGCCAGCAGTCCGGGGCACCCGGCATACAATGAGCAGTTCTTC	CASSPGHPAYNEQFF
.	TRBJ2-7	.	14	TRBV11-3	TGTGCCAGCAGCCTGATGAGGGGCGCCTACGAGCAGTACTTC	CASSLMRGAYEQYF
.	TRBJ1-6	.	14	TRBV27	TGTGCCAGCAGTTTTCAGGGGATTAATTCACCCCTCCACTTT	CASSFQGINSPLHF
.	TRBJ2-1	.	14	TRBV10-1	TGCGCCAGCAGTGAGAGGGTCGGGTCCAATGAGCAGTTCTTC	CASSERVGSNEQFF